Below, 24 T cell receptor beta chains from the same sample are listed, as sequenced in a study of blood T cells in healthy people across ages. Primers used in a second PCR of roughly 6 to 12 cycles were a sample-barcoded 5' primer and a J-beta primer mix. TCRdb passed the 5' RACE reads through MiXCR, listing each CDR3 protein once. The sample lists 1 million or so distinct CDR3 sequences; 35% to 55% were seen once. The sample consisted of blood. The source is a woman aged 60-75 years in good health.

The V gene is TRBV12-3 or TRBV12-4, the J gene TRBJ2-1, with 8 positions matching TRBD1. V was pared by 5 bases and J by 9 bases, with 12 bases of the junction left unmatched. The CDR3 length is 15 residues. The CDR3 sequence: CASSKDRGLGVEQFF. The DNA for the CDR3 is TGTGCCAGCAGTAAAGACAGGGGTCTTGGAGTTGAGCAGTTCTTC.

This clonotype showed up just a few times. The V call is TRBV7-7, the J call TRBJ2-1; 7 nucleotides align to TRBD1. Germline CDR1 reads SSHAT; CDR2 reads FNYEAQ (reference sequence). The CDR3 has 14 residues. With 5 bases clipped from V and 7 bases from J, the junction kept 8 bases outside the gene matches. CDR3 region: CASSQDRSRNEQFF. The CDR3 DNA reads TGTGCCAGCAGCCAGGACAGGAGTCGGAATGAGCAGTTCTTC.

This clonotype has a count of ten or more. At one of its ends the junction is not consistent with the germline gene, which may arise from a read error. The rearrangement uses TRBV7-2 and TRBJ2-1; 10 bases line up with TRBD1. The length of the CDR3 is 16 residues. Germline V gives CDR1 SGHTA, CDR2 FQGNSA. The CDR3 DNA follows: TGTGCCAGCAGGTTAGGTGGGACAGGGGCCCACAATGAGCAGTTCTTC. This gives the protein CASRLGGTGAHNEQFF.

This clonotype was seen more than once but under ten times. The rearrangement joins TRBV20-1 to TRBJ2-1, with 8 bases fitting TRBD2. The V gene's germline CDR1 is DFQATT and CDR2 SNEGSKA (reference sequence). CDR3 length: 15 amino acids. The ends lost 6 bases at V and 2 bases at J; junction bases unmatched: 9. CDR3 bases: TGCAGTGCCGCTCCGGGAGCGGGAGCCTACAATGAGCAGTTCTTC. Translating it yields CSAAPGAGAYNEQFF.

The sample holds one count of this clonotype. The chain links TRBV2 to TRBJ2-4; 13 bases align to TRBD2. The J call is uncertain, as TRBJ2-7 better fits the DNA end. The CDR3 runs to 14 residues. Germline assignment: CDR1 SNHLY and CDR2 FYNNEI. CDR3 coding DNA: TGTGCCAGCAGGAGACTAGCGGGAGGCTCCGAGCAGTACTTC. Translating it yields CASRRLAGGSEQYF.

Concerning this clonotype: At one end, the junction sequence differs from germline, possibly due to a read error. The genes are TRBV6-5 and TRBJ2-3, with D perhaps TRBD1 (5 bases). The CDR3 spans 15 residues. Germline CDR1 MNHEY, CDR2 SVGAGI. The CDR3 loop is CASSQAPWGTDTQYF. CDR3 DNA: TGTGCCAGCAGCCAAGCCCCGTGGGGCACAGATACACAGTATTTT.

The chain has TRBV5-1 and TRBJ1-5; D remains unclear. Germline CDR1 SGHRS, CDR2 YFSETQ. This CDR3 is 14 amino acids long. V was pared by 0 bases and J by 7 bases, with 11 bases between. The CDR3 loop is CASSLGGPKQPQHF. CDR3 in DNA: TGCGCCAGCAGCTTGGGTGGGCCCAAACAGCCCCAGCATTTT.

This clonotype appeared a few times. This chain connects TRBV27 to TRBJ2-7, with 10 bases fitting TRBD2. V dropped 10 bases and J dropped 4; count of bases not matched to a gene: 4. CDR1 and CDR2 (germline): MNHEY, SMNVEV (reference sequence). The CDR3 consists of 12 residues. DNA for the CDR3: TGTGCCACCGTAGCGGGAGGATACGAGCAGTACTTC. It yields the protein CATVAGGYEQYF.

The chain combines TRBV28 with TRBJ2-3; D tentatively reads TRBD1 or TRBD2 (6 bases each). V lost 6 bases, J lost 5 bases, and 15 bases lay in between. Per the germline V gene, CDR1 is MDHEN and CDR2 is SYDVKM. The length of the CDR3 is 14 residues. CDR3 sequence reads: CASRNGGRVDTQYF. The CDR3 DNA sequence: TGTGCCAGCAGGAATGGGGGGCGTGTAGATACGCAGTATTTT. Supplemented by reference TRBV28 and TRBJ2-3, the full variable domain reads DVKVTQSSRYLVKRTGEKVFLECVQDMDHENMFWYRQDPGLGLRLIYFSYDVKMKEKGDIPEGYSVSREKKERFSLILESASTNQTSMYLCASRNGGRVDTQYFGPGTRLTVL.

This chain uses TRBV5-1 with TRBJ2-3; 7 bases align to TRBD2. The CDR3 covers 13 residues. CDR1 is SGHRS, CDR2 YFSETQ, per germline. Trimming at V came to 4 bases and at J to 6 bases, leaving 5 bases not matched to a gene. The CDR3 spells CASSKPGGDTQYF. The CDR3 DNA sequence: TGCGCCAGCAGCAAACCCGGGGGGGATACGCAGTATTTT.

Only one count was recorded for this clonotype. This chain connects TRBV5-6 to TRBJ1-2; 9 nucleotides match TRBD1. V dropped 0 bases and J dropped 0; count of bases not matched to a gene: 6. Germline-derived CDR1 and CDR2 are SGHDT and YYEEEE. There are 17 residues in the CDR3. CDR3 region: CASSLEQGARANYGYTF. CDR3 bases: TGTGCCAGCAGCTTGGAACAGGGGGCCCGAGCTAACTATGGCTACACCTTC.

The table lists this clonotype with a count of one. The chain recombines TRBV7-6 with TRBJ2-7; TRBD2 aligns across 14 bases. Looked up from germline, CDR1 is SGHVS and CDR2 is FNYEAQ. The CDR3 covers 17 residues. V trimming: 6 bases; J trimming: 1 base; junction bases outside the gene matches: 8. The CDR3 region is CASSAWTSGRSSYEQYF. CDR3 bases: TGTGCCAGCAGTGCCTGGACTAGCGGGAGGAGTTCCTACGAGCAGTACTTC.

V usage is TRBV7-9 and J usage is TRBJ2-7; D is unresolved. This CDR3 has 15 amino acids. V gave up 3 bases and J gave up 3 bases, with 15 bases separating them. In germline, CDR1 is SEHNR, CDR2 FQNEAQ (reference sequence). CDR3 sequence: CASSFVNVNFYEQYF. The CDR3 DNA sequence: TGTGCCAGCAGCTTCGTAAACGTGAACTTCTACGAGCAGTACTTC.

In this sample, this clonotype turned up a few times. This chain uses TRBV28 with TRBJ2-5; 7 bases match TRBD1. V lost 7 bases and J lost 11; bases outside the gene matches: 13. Per the germline V gene, CDR1 is MDHEN and CDR2 is SYDVKM. The CDR3 has 13 amino acids. The CDR3 region has the DNA TGTGCCAGCACAAGGGACAGCCCCGAGGAGCAGTACTTC. It translates to CASTRDSPEEQYF.

The sample holds a few counts of this clonotype. The V gene is TRBV7-2, the J gene TRBJ2-1; 9 bases align to TRBD1. The germline V gene has CDR1 SGHTA and CDR2 FQGNSA. This CDR3 has 15 residues. The V and J ends lost 2 bases and 4 bases, in that order; junction bases with no gene match: 3. CDR3 amino acids: CASSLNRGHYNEQFF. CDR3 in DNA: TGTGCCAGCAGCTTAAACAGGGGGCATTACAATGAGCAGTTCTTC.

The chain recombines TRBV5-4 with TRBJ1-2; 11 bases are a match to TRBD1. Per the germline V gene, CDR1 is SGHNT and CDR2 is YYREEE (reference sequence). Losses at the gene ends were 10 bases for V and 5 bases for J; bases not matched to a gene: 7. The CDR3 is made up of 13 amino acids. The CDR3 DNA sequence: TGTGCCGGCAACCGGGACAGGGGGTATGGCTACACCTTC. Amino acids: CAGNRDRGYGYTF. Combining the CDR3 with reference TRBV5-4 and TRBJ1-2 gives the whole variable domain ETGVTQSPTHLIKTRGQQVTLRCSSQSGHNTVSWYQQALGQGPQFIFQYYREEENGRGNFPPRFSGLQFPNYSSELNVNALELDDSALYLCAGNRDRGYGYTFGSGTRLTVV.

The chain has TRBV20-1 and TRBJ2-7; 10 nucleotides align to TRBD2. The J call may be faulty, since TRBJ2-1 better matches the DNA end. This CDR3 region has 13 residues. Looked up from germline, CDR1 is DFQATT and CDR2 is SNEGSKA (reference sequence). Written as DNA, the CDR3 is TGCAGTGCTAGTGGTAGCGGGAGGAAAGAGCAGTTCTTC. Encoded protein: CSASGSGRKEQFF.

The gene calls are TRBV12-3 or TRBV12-4 and TRBJ1-2; D remains unclear. The CDR3 covers 13 residues. V shed 5 bases and J shed 2 bases, with 9 bases lying between them. The CDR3 is CASSVRVNYGYTF. CDR3 nucleotides: TGTGCCAGCAGTGTCCGGGTAAACTATGGCTACACCTTC.

V gene TRBV7-9 combines with J gene TRBJ2-3; 8 positions match TRBD2. CDR1 is SEHNR and CDR2 is FQNEAQ in the germline V gene (reference sequence). This CDR3 comprises 14 residues. Germline trimming cut 5 bases from V and 4 bases from J; bases unmatched to any gene: 5. Written as DNA, the CDR3 is TGTGCCAGCAGCCGCGGGACTAGGCCAGATACGCAGTATTTT. It codes for CASSRGTRPDTQYF. Full variable domain (missing parts from reference TRBV7-9 and TRBJ2-3): DTGVSQNPRHKITKRGQNVTFRCDPISEHNRLYWYRQTLGQGPEFLTYFQNEAQLEKSRLLSDRFSAERPKGSFSTLEIQRTEQGDSAMYLCASSRGTRPDTQYFGPGTRLTVL.

The V gene is TRBV12-3 or TRBV12-4, the J gene TRBJ2-7; D perhaps matches TRBD1 (6 bases). The germline V and J ends were trimmed by 7 bases and 0 bases, with 13 bases remaining between them. This CDR3 region has 14 residues. The CDR3 DNA reads as TGTGCCAGCACCAAGACAGGCGACTCCTACGAGCAGTACTTC. This gives the protein CASTKTGDSYEQYF.

The chain couples TRBV12-3 or TRBV12-4 to TRBJ2-1; D unclear. The CDR3 consists of 12 residues. Trimming removed 1 base at V and 8 bases at J, with 6 bases between. CDR3 amino acids: CASSLGKDEQFF. The CDR3 DNA is TGTGCCAGCAGTTTAGGAAAGGATGAGCAGTTCTTC.

This clonotype was recorded once. This chain links TRBV20-1 with TRBJ2-5, with 8 bases aligning to TRBD2. Germline assignment: CDR1 DFQATT and CDR2 SNEGSKA (reference sequence). Losses at the gene ends were 0 bases for V and 5 bases for J; bases not matched to a gene: 14. CDR3 size: 17 residues. In DNA form, the CDR3 reads TGCAGTGCTAGAGACCCCTCTAGCGGGTATGGGGGGGAGACCCAGTACTTC. It yields the protein CSARDPSSGYGGETQYF.

The genes are TRBV7-9 and TRBJ2-3, with D perhaps given as TRBD1 or TRBD2 (6 bases each). The CDR3 extends over 16 amino acids. V was shortened by 5 bases and J by 0 bases, with 15 bases between the two germline ends. CDR1 and CDR2 (germline): SEHNR, FQNEAQ (reference sequence). CDR3 in DNA: TGTGCCAGCAGCACAGGGACTTTACAAAGCACAGATACGCAGTATTTT. Translation: CASSTGTLQSTDTQYF.

This chain uses TRBV11-2 with TRBJ2-1; the match to TRBD2 covers 10 bases. Germline V CDR1 and CDR2: SGHAT, FQNNGV. There are 17 residues in the CDR3. The ends lost 5 bases at V and 5 bases at J; junction bases unmatched: 12. Written as DNA, the CDR3 is TGTGCCAGCAGCCCTCCTGCCCGGCTAGCGGGGGACAATGAGCAGTTCTTC. Translating it yields CASSPPARLAGDNEQFF.